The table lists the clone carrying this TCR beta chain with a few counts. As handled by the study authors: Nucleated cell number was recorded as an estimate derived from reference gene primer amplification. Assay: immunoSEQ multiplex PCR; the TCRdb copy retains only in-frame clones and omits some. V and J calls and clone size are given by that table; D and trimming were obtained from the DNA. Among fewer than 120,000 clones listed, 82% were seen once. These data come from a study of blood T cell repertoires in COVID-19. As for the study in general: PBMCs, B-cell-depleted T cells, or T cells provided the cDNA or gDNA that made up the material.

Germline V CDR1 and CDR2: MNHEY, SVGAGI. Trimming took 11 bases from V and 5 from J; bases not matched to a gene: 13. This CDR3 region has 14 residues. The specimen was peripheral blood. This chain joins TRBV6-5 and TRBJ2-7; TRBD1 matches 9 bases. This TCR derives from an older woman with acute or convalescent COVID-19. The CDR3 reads CAGGPGTGLDEQYF. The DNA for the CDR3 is TGTGCCGGAGGACCCGGGACAGGGCTGGACGAGCAGTACTTC.